The clone carrying this TCR beta chain was recorded many times. V was pared by 4 bases and J by 0 bases, with 1 base of the junction left unmatched. The CDR3 extends over 14 amino acids. The V gene's germline CDR1 is LGHDT and CDR2 YNNKEL (reference sequence). A second about 7 to 11 cycle PCR used barcoded and J-beta primers. From the 5' RACE reads, TCRdb called clonotypes with MiXCR, one entry per CDR3 protein. The table shows roughly 800,000 distinct CDR3 sequences, with 25% occurring only once. This entry comes from a study of blood T cells in healthy people across ages. These data are also associated with another study on T cells of mothers and their children.

Sequencing was done on a sample of blood. The receptor was derived from a boy aged 5-17 years in good health. The chain couples TRBV3-1 to TRBJ2-3; the match to TRBD1 covers 7 bases. CDR3 coding DNA: TGTGCCAGCAGCCGGGGACAGAGCACAGATACGCAGTATTTT. It is translated as CASSRGQSTDTQYF.